The 14 T cell receptor beta chains in this list originate from one sample, sequenced in a study of identical twins. TCRdb re-derived calls from the 5' RACE reads in MiXCR, one entry per CDR3 protein. The sample has around 1.7 million distinct CDR3 sequences; around 29% are singletons. Sequenced input: cord blood. Receptor source: a newborn girl in good health.

This chain connects TRBV6-1 to TRBJ1-1, with D possibly being TRBD1 (5 bases). V was cut by 7 bases and J by 2 bases, with 14 bases left in between. Germline values: CDR1 MNHNS, CDR2 SASEGT. The CDR3 is 14 residues long. The CDR3 protein is CASTWDRGNTEAFF. The CDR3 coding sequence is TGTGCCAGCACTTGGGATAGGGGAAACACTGAAGCTTTCTTT.

Only a few counts were recorded for this clonotype. The rearrangement links TRBV4-1 to TRBJ2-1, with 9 bases lining up with TRBD1. After removal of 8 bases from V and 6 bases from J, the junction contained 8 bases not matched to a gene. Germline CDR1 is MGHRA and CDR2 is YSYEKL. The length of the CDR3 is 14 residues. The CDR3 reads CASRRQGEGNEQFF. In DNA form, the CDR3 reads TGCGCCAGCCGTCGACAGGGGGAGGGCAATGAGCAGTTCTTC.

V and J are TRBV7-7 and TRBJ2-5, with D hard to call. Germline lookup yields CDR1 SSHAT and CDR2 FNYEAQ (reference sequence). Trimming removed 2 bases at V and 4 bases at J, with 11 bases between. The CDR3 totals 14 residues. CDR3 sequence (DNA): TGTGCCAGCAGCTTACGTCCCAACGGAGAGACCCAGTACTTC. As protein: CASSLRPNGETQYF.

This clonotype was found many times. This may arise from a read error, as a much more abundant clone is one base away. This rearrangement joins TRBV12-3 or TRBV12-4 to TRBJ2-1; D remains unclear. Trimming removed 6 bases from V and 4 bases from J, with 1 base in between. The CDR3 is 10 residues long. Here the CDR3 DNA reads TGTGCCAGCAGATACAATGAGCAGTTCTTC. This translates into CASRYNEQFF.

This clonotype was seen many times. The genes are TRBV6-5 and TRBJ1-6; tentatively, D is TRBD1 (6 bases). This CDR3 has 13 amino acids. CDR1 and CDR2 from the germline V gene are MNHEY and SVGAGI. With 2 bases removed from V and 7 bases from J, the gap between germline ends came to 6 bases. This CDR3 reads CASSYRGNSPLHF. The DNA of the CDR3 is TGTGCCAGCAGTTACAGGGGGAATTCACCCCTCCACTTT.

The chain has TRBV24-1 and TRBJ2-7, with 10 positions matching TRBD2. The ends lost 6 bases at V and 6 bases at J; junction bases unmatched: 10. Germline lookup yields CDR1 KGHDR and CDR2 SFDVKD. The CDR3 contains 15 residues. CDR3 protein: CATSSTSGVRSEQYF. The CDR3 nucleotides are TGTGCCACCAGTTCAACTAGCGGGGTACGCAGCGAGCAGTACTTC.

V and J are TRBV12-3 or TRBV12-4 and TRBJ1-5; TRBD1 agrees at 7 bases. The CDR3 contains 17 residues. The J segment lost 4 bases and the V segment lost 5 bases, leaving 14 bases of the junction unmatched. The CDR3: CASSLGTALHRNQPQHF. In nucleotides, the CDR3 is TGTGCCAGCAGTCTAGGGACAGCTCTCCACCGAAATCAGCCCCAGCATTTT.

V gene TRBV6-1 combines with J gene TRBJ2-7; tentative D call: TRBD1 (6 bases). The CDR3 totals 16 residues. The V gene's germline CDR1 is MNHNS and CDR2 SASEGT. With 2 bases removed from V and 7 bases from J, the gap between germline ends came to 21 bases. The CDR3 is CASSEQGKVAYNEQYF. DNA for the CDR3: TGTGCCAGCAGTGAACAGGGGAAGGTGGCCTACAATGAGCAGTACTTC.

This clonotype appeared a few times. The chain combines TRBV7-9 with TRBJ2-6; 10 positions agree with TRBD1. CDR1 is SEHNR and CDR2 is FQNEAQ in the germline V gene (reference sequence). Trimming at V came to 1 base and at J to 0 bases, leaving 3 bases not matched to a gene. The CDR3 covers 18 residues. CDR3 loop: CASSLGQGASSGANVLTF. The CDR3 nucleotides are TGTGCCAGCAGCTTAGGACAGGGGGCCTCCTCTGGGGCCAACGTCCTGACTTTC.

This clonotype was recorded a few times. The gene calls are TRBV12-3 or TRBV12-4 and TRBJ1-2, with 8 positions matching TRBD1. The trim removed 6 bases at V and 5 bases at J, leaving 14 bases unmatched. The CDR3 totals 16 residues. In DNA form, the CDR3 reads TGTGCCAGCAGATCGAATTGGACAGGGAATACTTATGGCTACACCTTC. This sequence encodes CASRSNWTGNTYGYTF.

This chain uses TRBV14 with TRBJ2-1; 11 positions match TRBD2. This CDR3 spans 17 amino acids. V gave up 2 bases and J gave up 9 bases; unmatched junction bases: 12. Looked up from germline, CDR1 is SGHDN and CDR2 is FVKESK. The CDR3 sequence is CASSQQSRLAGLGEQFF. CDR3 DNA: TGTGCCAGCAGCCAACAGAGTCGACTAGCGGGACTTGGTGAGCAGTTCTTC.

This clonotype was counted ten times or more. The V gene is TRBV6-2 or TRBV6-3, the J gene TRBJ2-3; D gene uncertain. In germline, CDR1 is MNHEY, CDR2 SVGEGT. V lost 3 bases to trimming and J lost 0 bases, with 10 bases between them. This CDR3 region has 15 residues. The DNA of the CDR3 is TGTGCCAGCAGTTATGTGGTAGGCAGCACAGATACGCAGTATTTT. It encodes CASSYVVGSTDTQYF.

The sample holds a few counts of this clonotype. This chain joins TRBV7-2 and TRBJ2-2; 10 bases are a match to TRBD2. V shed 3 bases and J 9 bases; nucleotides not matched to a gene: 10. The CDR3 runs to 16 residues. Germline values: CDR1 SGHTA, CDR2 FQGNSA. CDR3 nucleotides: TGTGCCAGCAGCTTGGGACTAGCGCGAGCCTCCCGGGAGCTGTTTTTT. Its protein is CASSLGLARASRELFF.

The chain employs TRBV20-1 and TRBJ2-3; D gene ambiguous. Per germline, CDR1 DFQATT and CDR2 SNEGSKA (reference sequence). The CDR3 covers 15 residues. The V and J ends lost 4 bases and 4 bases respectively, with 18 bases between them. The CDR3 loop is CSAKVPWLFADTQYF. CDR3 DNA: TGCAGTGCTAAAGTGCCGTGGTTGTTTGCAGATACGCAGTATTTT.